This passage covers 9 T cell receptor beta chains from one sample sequenced in a study of cytomegalovirus exposure and HLA in healthy donors. 13 Jbeta primers and 60 Vbeta primers were used for the PCR. Using immunoSEQ multiplex PCR, the repertoire was profiled, and TCRdb retains in-frame clones only, with some absent. The sample shows roughly 130,000 clones, 75% to 85% of them seen only once. The sample comprised PBMCs. The receptors stem from a man aged 25-45 years in good health and CMV-seronegative.

The chain uses TRBV19 and TRBJ2-5; D is ambiguous. The CDR3 loop spans 14 amino acids. Germline CDR1 and CDR2: LNHDA and SQIVND (reference sequence). V was pared by 3 bases and J by 2 bases, with 10 bases between. The CDR3 sequence: CASSMVGRQETQYF. The CDR3 DNA follows: TGTGCCAGTAGTATGGTTGGCAGGCAAGAGACCCAGTACTTC.

The chain is built from TRBV11-2 and TRBJ2-5; 8 bases are shared with TRBD1. The J call is in doubt because the DNA end fits TRBJ2-7 better. This CDR3 contains 14 residues. Germline CDR1 SGHAT, CDR2 FQNNGV. The CDR3 region is CASSLDRAFYEQYF. The CDR3 nucleotides read TGTGCCAGCAGCCTGGACAGGGCCTTCTACGAGCAGTACTTC.

The chain recombines TRBV5-6 with TRBJ2-3, with 8 nucleotides matching TRBD2. Germline CDR1 is SGHDT and CDR2 is YYEEEE. The V segment lost 0 bases and the J segment 5 bases; nucleotides outside the gene matches: 11. This CDR3 is built from 17 residues. The CDR3 here is CASSLEYAGGGGDTQYF. Here the CDR3 DNA reads TGTGCCAGCAGCTTGGAGTACGCGGGAGGTGGCGGAGATACGCAGTATTTT.

This clone turned up a few times. The chain recombines TRBV19 with TRBJ2-1, with D possibly TRBD2 on 6 matching bases. V was trimmed by 6 bases and J by 10 bases, leaving 13 bases between them. CDR1 and CDR2 (germline): LNHDA, SQIVND (reference sequence). This CDR3 contains 12 residues. CDR3 region: CASSGGISEQFF. The CDR3 DNA follows: TGTGCCAGTAGCGGAGGGATCTCAGAGCAGTTCTTC.

Here the CDR3 reads CASSDQKGALLPDTQYF. The CDR3 DNA is TGTGCCAGCAGTGACCAAAAGGGGGCGCTTCTTCCAGATACGCAGTATTTT. The V call is TRBV6-1, the J call TRBJ2-3, with 7 bases lining up with TRBD1. Germline CDR1 MNHNS, CDR2 SASEGT. The V and J ends lost 3 bases and 4 bases, in that order; junction bases with no gene match: 13. The CDR3 is 17 amino acids.

The chain recombines TRBV10-2 with TRBJ2-7, with D uncertain. V was shortened by 2 bases and J by 2 bases, with 13 bases between the two germline ends. Germline CDR1 WSHSY, CDR2 SAAADI. This CDR3 has 15 amino acids. CDR3 nucleotides: TGCGCCAGCAGTGAGCCGACTCTGGGTCCCTACGAGCAGTACTTC. Residues: CASSEPTLGPYEQYF.

The chain links TRBV9 to TRBJ2-1; D possibly corresponds to TRBD2 (6 bases). The CDR3 is made up of 16 amino acids. Trimming cost V 0 bases and J 8 bases, with 18 bases left between them. Germline loops: CDR1 SGDLS, CDR2 YYNGEE. CDR3 protein: CASSVGLGEWDYEQFF. The CDR3 DNA is TGTGCCAGCAGCGTAGGTTTGGGGGAGTGGGACTATGAGCAGTTCTTC.

The V gene is TRBV9, the J gene TRBJ2-1, with 7 bases lining up with TRBD2. The germline CDR1 and CDR2 sequences are SGDLS and YYNGEE. The V segment lost 3 bases and the J segment 7 bases; nucleotides outside the gene matches: 16. The CDR3 has 17 amino acids. CDR3 region: CASSARWEGPLENEQFF. As DNA, the CDR3 is TGTGCCAGCAGCGCCCGGTGGGAGGGACCCCTTGAGAATGAGCAGTTCTTC.

This clone was seen more than once but under ten times. The genes are TRBV18 and TRBJ2-7, with a possible D match to TRBD1 (5 bases). V was pared by 4 bases and J by 2 bases, with 12 bases between. CDR3 length: 14 residues. CDR1 is KGHSH, CDR2 LQKENI, per germline. The CDR3 DNA follows: TGTGCCAGCTCACTTGAGACAGTAGCCTACGAGCAGTACTTC. Protein sequence: CASSLETVAYEQYF.